The T cell receptor (beta chain) described here comes from a study of shared clonotypes between healthy human individuals (dated by TCRdb to the early 2020s). A note on the overall study: The cohort included three men and a couple of women between 18 and 49 years of age. Per donor, three plates each were used for CD4 naive and CD4 memory, two for CD8 naive, and one for CD8 memory. Blood TCR repertoires of roughly five healthy adults were deeply sequenced to estimate repertoire size and the extent of clonotype sharing between individuals. Each donor's leukapheresis produced roughly between about 0.85 and 10 billion PBMCs. Different laboratories and diverse techniques were used to prepare libraries and sequence TCR repertoires, to increase sequencing depth and limit assay-specific biases. Paper-wide results and their limitations: Sampling was restricted to blood, and TCR repertoires in tissue are likely to differ from TCR repertoires in blood. Incomplete sequencing was indicated by rarefaction of sorted-subset datasets, despite the large sequencing depth. The small number of donors limited the genetic and exposure-history diversity represented. Estimated clonotype richness was generally larger for naive than for memory subsets. Across a few donors, approximately 5% of naive CD4, 3% to 3.5% of naive CD8, approximately 2.5% of memory CD4, and about 0.44% of memory CD8 clonotypes were shared. Compared with non-shared clonotypes, clonotypes shared by all four sorted-subset donors had higher generation probabilities. Pairwise subsampling led to the expectation that sequencing depth would affect the degree of clonotype sharing among donors.

Its CDR3 holds 18 amino acids, cysteine through phenylalanine. CDR3 DNA is the only sequence kept; it has 54 bases, read in frame from the first base. Sequences WNHNN (CDR1) and SYGVQD (CDR2) are obtained from the germline V gene (reference sequence). Relative to germline, V is missing 0 bases and J is missing 2 bases, with 10 bases of the junction outside any gene match. In regard to this clone: The antigen it binds to is not known. Qualities for individual bases were not recorded, and no much larger clone is one base off.

Using the deep immunoSEQ assay, multiplex PCR amplified TCR CDR3 regions from genomic DNA. For each cell subset, the extracted genomic DNA was distributed evenly across all wells of several immunoSEQ 96-well plates, and each plate served as one replicate. Each replicate PCR for sorted subsets received approximately 220 ng genomic DNA, equal to roughly 30,000 T cell genomes. Purified libraries were quantified with a Qubit 3.0 fluorometer, sized on a Bioanalyzer 2100, and re-quantified with the KAPA Library Quantification kit. Every immunoSEQ 96-well plate was sequenced on a separate single-read 150-cycle Illumina NextSeq 550 flow cell. The study's processing was this. Because the immunoSEQ output included only junctional sequences and no quality scores, the filtering could not be the same as the filtering used for full-length reads. To assign V/J genes and CDR3, sequences were annotated using PyIR, a Python wrapper for IgBLAST v1.9, with IMGT germline references. Reads with weak V/J assignments (E-value above 1e-6), missing CDR3, stop codons, out-of-frame junctions, or ambiguous translated residues were removed. A V3J clonotype was defined by an identical inferred V gene, J gene, and CDR3 amino acid sequence. To compute the percentage overlap between repertoires, the number of shared unique clonotypes was divided by the size of the smaller repertoire. Repertoire richness was assessed with RTK rarefaction, the Chao1 estimator, and Recon v2.1 estimates of unobserved clonotypes. Generation probabilities were computed with OLGA for all TCRbeta clonotypes obtained by the gDNA method from four donors. The source is immuneACCESS, and TCRdb retained only in-frame sequences with V and J called. Part of the clones is not carried over; for the studies checked, unresolved V genes explain less than half of this, and the remainder is unexplained. V and J calls and clone size are those listed in that table; D and trimming were worked out from the DNA. The sample table shows around 200,000 clones, and 65% to 70% are seen once. The ten largest clones capture more than 9% of the sample.

Healthy HIV-negative adults with no recently reported acute infections or vaccinations were included as donors. Only Caucasian adults living in Nashville, Tennessee, USA were represented among the donors. Magnetic negative selection was used to enrich CD4+ T cells, after which naive cells were positively selected on CD45RA and the negative fraction became the memory subset. After blood collection by leukapheresis, PBMCs were isolated using Ficoll-Histopaque density gradient centrifugation and then cryopreserved in the vapor phase of liquid nitrogen. Purity and quantity of every magnetically sorted T cell population were checked by analytical flow cytometry. Each sorted fraction had its genomic DNA isolated and then quantified by UV absorbance on a Nanodrop 2000c.

The chain uses TRBV10-1 and TRBJ2-1; 7 junctional bases match TRBD1. This TCR derives from a man aged 30 to 45 in good health. Sequencing was carried out using memory CD4+ T cells sorted from blood. The cell subset or site tag for this specimen amounts to: CD45RA-negative fraction. In nucleotides, the sequence is TGCGCCAGCAGTGAGTCTATAGGGGGCAGGGGAGCCTACAATGAGCAGTTCTTC. It translates as CASSESIGGRGAYNEQFF.